These T cell receptor beta chains were read from a single sample in a study of CD8+CD57+ T cells in acquired aplastic anemia. Each CDR3 protein is one row after TCRdb ran MiXCR on the reads. Here the sample spans approximately 260,000 distinct CDR3 sequences, 65% to 90% being singletons. The specimen was sorted CD4+, CD8+, or CD8+CD57+ T cells (not recorded which) from PBMCs. The receptors come from a human donor with aplastic anemia. Both conserved end residues are trimmed from each CDR3. The size field is filled for only some rows; it gives once, few, many or a size class.

v_call: TRBV7-3
clone_size: -
j_call: TRBJ1-2
cdr3_aa: ASRRQADPIDGYT

v_call: TRBV7-2
clone_size: -
j_call: TRBJ1-1
cdr3_aa: ASSGQGGGNTEAF

v_call: TRBV11-3
clone_size: few
j_call: TRBJ2-5
cdr3_aa: ATSRDLTQETQY

v_call: TRBV9
clone_size: -
j_call: TRBJ2-5
cdr3_aa: ASSVGLADQETQY

v_call: TRBV7-8
clone_size: -
j_call: TRBJ2-3
cdr3_aa: ASSLVVSRKKRTDTQY

v_call: TRBV19
clone_size: -
j_call: TRBJ2-3
cdr3_aa: ASRGQNTDTQY

v_call: TRBV7-2
clone_size: -
j_call: TRBJ2-1
cdr3_aa: ASSWADGTNAQF

v_call: TRBV9
clone_size: -
j_call: TRBJ1-2
cdr3_aa: ASSVQRTGGAGDYGYT

v_call: TRBV2
clone_size: -
j_call: TRBJ2-5
cdr3_aa: ASSDGGGSQESLD

v_call: TRBV7-2
clone_size: -
j_call: TRBJ1-5
cdr3_aa: ASSLSGSADHGY

v_call: TRBV20-1
clone_size: -
j_call: TRBJ2-1
cdr3_aa: SASSGRPSYNAQF

v_call: TRBV7-3
clone_size: -
j_call: -
cdr3_aa: ASSLTAGHGYT

v_call: TRBV7-9
clone_size: once
j_call: TRBJ1-2
cdr3_aa: ASSLTGSYGADVT

v_call: TRBV2
clone_size: once
j_call: TRBJ1-6
cdr3_aa: ASSPPPAWATGLD

v_call: TRBV19
clone_size: once
j_call: TRBJ2-5
cdr3_aa: ASSLWVLRGRETAH

v_call: TRBV9
clone_size: -
j_call: TRBJ2-4
cdr3_aa: ASSPWSSGNIQY

v_call: TRBV24-1
clone_size: -
j_call: TRBJ2-2
cdr3_aa: ATLAGEAGELF

v_call: TRBV4-3
clone_size: once
j_call: TRBJ1-3
cdr3_aa: ASSQDYAGGSGNTIY

v_call: TRBV7-8
clone_size: many
j_call: TRBJ2-1
cdr3_aa: ASSLTSGDAYNEQF

v_call: TRBV7-9
clone_size: -
j_call: TRBJ1-1
cdr3_aa: ASSLEMSGDTEAF

v_call: TRBV5-1
clone_size: -
j_call: TRBJ2-7
cdr3_aa: ASSLRVTGNEQY

v_call: TRBV5-8
clone_size: many
j_call: TRBJ2-1
cdr3_aa: ASSFGGVHEQF

v_call: TRBV11-2
clone_size: -
j_call: TRBJ2-7
cdr3_aa: ASSLYTGTYEQY

v_call: TRBV19
clone_size: -
j_call: -
cdr3_aa: ASSIAGEHNEQF

v_call: TRBV9
clone_size: -
j_call: TRBJ2-5
cdr3_aa: ASSGEAKPSGRD

v_call: TRBV19
clone_size: -
j_call: TRBJ1-4
cdr3_aa: ASSTQYATNEKLF

v_call: TRBV12-3/TRBV12-4
clone_size: -
j_call: TRBJ2-3
cdr3_aa: ASSVRDSRNHPQY

v_call: TRBV15
clone_size: once
j_call: TRBJ2-7
cdr3_aa: ATSRGGSPGEQY

v_call: TRBV20-1
clone_size: -
j_call: TRBJ2-1
cdr3_aa: SASIGRAVIEQF

v_call: TRBV2
clone_size: -
j_call: TRBJ2-5
cdr3_aa: AAQGARTTQY

v_call: TRBV6-1
clone_size: -
j_call: TRBJ2-5
cdr3_aa: ASKVGGPGTQY